The present T cell receptor beta chain was sequenced within a study of cytomegalovirus exposure and HLA in healthy donors. As to this clone: Its target is unknown.

Assay used: immunoSEQ multiplex PCR; TCRdb lists only in-frame clones, some missing. The sample contains 150,000 to 200,000 clones, roughly 82% of which appear only once. Findings and limits, study-wide: That first-cohort TCR clusters tended to co-occur in the roughly 130 validation repertoires was found in a later analysis.

The J segment lost 0 bases and the V segment lost 2 bases, leaving 10 bases of the junction unmatched. Germline CDR1 and CDR2: SGHRS and YFSETQ. There are 19 residues in the CDR3. The donors were part of the approximately 120-subject validation cohort, which stood apart from the 666-subject first cohort. The TCR sequence derives from a woman aged 18 to 35 in good health and CMV-seronegative. The rearrangement uses TRBV5-1 and TRBJ1-4; the match to TRBD1 covers 10 bases. Sequences were obtained from PBMCs. The CDR3 is CASSLNPGTGDATNEKLFF. CDR3 coding DNA: TGCGCCAGCAGCTTAAACCCCGGGACAGGGGACGCAACTAATGAAAAACTGTTTTTT.